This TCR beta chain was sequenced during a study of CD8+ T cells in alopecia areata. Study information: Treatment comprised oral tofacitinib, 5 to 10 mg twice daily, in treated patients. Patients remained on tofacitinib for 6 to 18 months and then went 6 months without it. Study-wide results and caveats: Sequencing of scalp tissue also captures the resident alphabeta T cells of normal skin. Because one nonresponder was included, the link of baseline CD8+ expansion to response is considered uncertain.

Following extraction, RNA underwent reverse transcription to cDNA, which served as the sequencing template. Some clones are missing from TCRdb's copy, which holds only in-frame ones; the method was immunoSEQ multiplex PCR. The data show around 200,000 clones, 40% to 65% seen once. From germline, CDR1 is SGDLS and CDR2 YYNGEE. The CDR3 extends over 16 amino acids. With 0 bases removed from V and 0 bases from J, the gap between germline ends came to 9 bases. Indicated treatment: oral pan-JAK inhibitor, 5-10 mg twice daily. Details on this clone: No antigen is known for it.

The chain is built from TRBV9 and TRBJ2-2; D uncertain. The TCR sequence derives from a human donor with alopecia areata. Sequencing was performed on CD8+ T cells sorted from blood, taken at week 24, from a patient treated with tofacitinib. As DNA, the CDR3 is TGTGCCAGCAGCGTAGATAGGCCAGCGAACACCGGGGAGCTGTTTTTT. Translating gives CASSVDRPANTGELFF. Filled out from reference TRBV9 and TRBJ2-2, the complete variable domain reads DSGVTQTPKHLITATGQRVTLRCSPRSGDLSVYWYQQSLDQGLQFLIQYYNGEERAKGNILERFSAQQFPDLHSELNLSSLELGDSALYFCASSVDRPANTGELFFGEGSRLTVL.